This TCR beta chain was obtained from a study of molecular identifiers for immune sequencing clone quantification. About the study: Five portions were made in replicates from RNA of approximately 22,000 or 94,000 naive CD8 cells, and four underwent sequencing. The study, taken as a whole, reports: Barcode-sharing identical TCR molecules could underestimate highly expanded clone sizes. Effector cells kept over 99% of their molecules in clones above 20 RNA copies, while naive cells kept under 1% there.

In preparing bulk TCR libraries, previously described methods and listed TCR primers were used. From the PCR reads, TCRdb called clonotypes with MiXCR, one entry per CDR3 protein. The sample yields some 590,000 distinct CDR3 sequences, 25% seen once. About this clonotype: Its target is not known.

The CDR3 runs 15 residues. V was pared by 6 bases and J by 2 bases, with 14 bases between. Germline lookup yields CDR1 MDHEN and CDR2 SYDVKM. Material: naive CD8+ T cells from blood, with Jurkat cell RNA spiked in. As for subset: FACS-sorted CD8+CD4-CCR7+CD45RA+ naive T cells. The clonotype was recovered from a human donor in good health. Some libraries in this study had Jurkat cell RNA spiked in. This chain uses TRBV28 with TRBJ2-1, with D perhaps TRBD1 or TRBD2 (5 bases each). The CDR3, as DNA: TGTGCCAGCAGCACCGGGACCCCGGCCTACAATGAGCAGTTCTTC. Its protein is CASSTGTPAYNEQFF.